A single T cell receptor beta chain is shown here with its context. The data are from a study of blood T cell repertoires in COVID-19. The germline V and J ends were trimmed by 2 bases and 0 bases, with 8 bases remaining between them. CDR1 and CDR2 (germline): SGHKS, YYEKEE (reference sequence). The CDR3 extends over 15 amino acids. TCRdb's table, derived via immunoSEQ multiplex PCR, lists solely in-frame clones and lacks some. The sample records some 300,000 clones, under 90% being singletons. This clonotype originated in a woman aged 25 to 39 with COVID-19, enrolled during active disease. This chain connects TRBV5-5 to TRBJ2-2, with D hard to call. Sequenced: peripheral blood. The CDR3 region is CASSFEGANTGELFF. CDR3 nucleotide sequence: TGTGCCAGCAGCTTCGAAGGAGCGAACACCGGGGAGCTGTTTTTT.